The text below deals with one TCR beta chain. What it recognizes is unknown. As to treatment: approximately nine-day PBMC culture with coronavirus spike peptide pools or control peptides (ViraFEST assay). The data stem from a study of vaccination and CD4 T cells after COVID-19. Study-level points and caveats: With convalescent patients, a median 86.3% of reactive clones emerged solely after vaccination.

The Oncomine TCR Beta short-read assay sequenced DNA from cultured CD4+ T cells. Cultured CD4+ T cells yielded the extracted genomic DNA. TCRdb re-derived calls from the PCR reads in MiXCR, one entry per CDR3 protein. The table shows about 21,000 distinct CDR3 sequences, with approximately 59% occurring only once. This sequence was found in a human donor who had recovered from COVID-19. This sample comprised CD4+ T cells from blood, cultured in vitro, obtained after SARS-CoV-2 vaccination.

The CDR3 is CASSPPAGRALDPYEQYF. For the CDR3, the DNA is TGTGCCAGCAGCCCTCCTGCTGGACGCGCCTTAGATCCCTACGAGCAGTACTTC. The chain combines TRBV7-9 with TRBJ2-7; D remains ambiguous. Trimming stripped 5 bases from V and 2 bases from J, with 25 bases between. Germline V CDR1 and CDR2: SEHNR, FQNEAQ (reference sequence). The CDR3 runs to 18 residues.